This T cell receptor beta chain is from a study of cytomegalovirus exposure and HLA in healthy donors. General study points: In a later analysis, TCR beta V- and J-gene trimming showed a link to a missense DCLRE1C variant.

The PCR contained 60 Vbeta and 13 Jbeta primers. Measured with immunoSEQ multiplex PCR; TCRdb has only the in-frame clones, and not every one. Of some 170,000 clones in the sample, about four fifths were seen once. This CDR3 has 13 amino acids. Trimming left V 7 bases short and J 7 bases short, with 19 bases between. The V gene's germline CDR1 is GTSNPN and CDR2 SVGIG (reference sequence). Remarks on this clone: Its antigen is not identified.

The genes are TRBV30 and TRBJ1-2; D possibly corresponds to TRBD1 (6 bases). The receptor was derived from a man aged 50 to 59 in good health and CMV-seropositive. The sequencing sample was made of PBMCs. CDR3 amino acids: CASRRGGPGGYTF. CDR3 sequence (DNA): TGTGCCTCCAGGAGGGGGGGCCCGGGTGGCTACACCTTC.